This T cell receptor beta chain emerged from a study of T cells expressing NK-cell markers. Study-wide background: Researchers got TCR beta repertoires out of sorted CD3+CD56+NKG2C+, CD3+CD56+NKG2C- and CD3+CD56-NKG2C+ T cells.

With UMIs, 5'RACE template switching was used to make TCR beta cDNA. TCRdb reanalyzed the 5' RACE reads and collapses them to one entry per CDR3 protein, without DNA. Here the sample table reports under 200,000 distinct CDR3 sequences. The CDR3 extends over 18 amino acids. Per germline, CDR1 SGDLS and CDR2 YYNGEE. The gene calls are TRBV9 and TRBJ2-7; no DNA is available, so the TRBD1 call from TCRdb remains unchecked. The material sequenced was blood T cells: a sorted CD56 or NKG2C T cell subset, CD4+ or CD8+ T cells, or bulk PBMC T cells (not recorded which). The clonotype comes from a woman aged 18 to 75 in good health. Here the CDR3 reads CASSVDGDTGGTPREQYF.